This record covers a single T cell receptor beta chain. Germline V CDR1 and CDR2: MNHEY, SVGAGI. V shed 7 bases and J 6 bases; nucleotides not matched to a gene: 13. This CDR3 comprises 15 residues. This sample was included in a study of blood T cell repertoires in COVID-19. Study overall: Samples came from the United States, Italy and Spain, spanning acute and convalescent COVID-19. The analysed material was cDNA or gDNA that came from T cells, B-cell-depleted T cells, or PBMCs.

Original processing methods: Estimated nucleated cell counts came from reference gene primer amplification. Using immunoSEQ multiplex PCR, the repertoire was profiled, and TCRdb retains in-frame clones only, with some absent. D and trimming were read from the DNA, whereas the V and J calls and clone size are those reported in that table. The sample includes a few hundred thousand clones, roughly 80% seen only once; the top ten take roughly 2.3%. The receptor comes from a woman between 55 and 75 years old with acute or convalescent COVID-19. This chain connects TRBV6-5 to TRBJ2-7; 9 positions match TRBD1. The sample comprised peripheral blood. The CDR3 nucleotides are TGTGCCAGCAAAAACAAGAGGACAGGGGAGTTCGAGCAGTACTTC. Translating gives CASKNKRTGEFEQYF.